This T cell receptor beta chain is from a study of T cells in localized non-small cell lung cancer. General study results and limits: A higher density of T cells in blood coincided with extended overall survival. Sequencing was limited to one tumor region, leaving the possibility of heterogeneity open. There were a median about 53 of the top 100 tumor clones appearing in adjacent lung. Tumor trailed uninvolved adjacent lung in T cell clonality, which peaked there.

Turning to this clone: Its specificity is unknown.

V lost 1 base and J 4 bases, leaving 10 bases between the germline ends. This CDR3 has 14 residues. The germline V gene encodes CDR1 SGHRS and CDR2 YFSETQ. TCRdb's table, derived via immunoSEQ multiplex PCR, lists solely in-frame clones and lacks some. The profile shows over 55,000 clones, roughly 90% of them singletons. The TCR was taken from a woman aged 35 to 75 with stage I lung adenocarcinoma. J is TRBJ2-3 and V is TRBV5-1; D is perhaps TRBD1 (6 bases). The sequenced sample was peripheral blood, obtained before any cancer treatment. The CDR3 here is CASSLTGSPDTQYF. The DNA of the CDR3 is TGCGCCAGCAGCTTGACAGGGAGCCCAGATACGCAGTATTTT.